The T cell receptor (beta chain) described here comes from a study of T cells in Graves' hyperthyroidism and ophthalmopathy (dated by TCRdb to between 2018 and 2021). Regarding the research as a whole: Peripheral blood was collected at initial diagnosis, before any treatment. TCR V-J signatures able to tell the groups apart were searched for in a discovery cohort of some 100 patients, of whom more than 40 had Graves' ophthalmopathy and more than 55 had stable Graves' hyperthyroidism. Whether ophthalmopathy could be predicted prospectively was tested in an independent validation cohort made up of some 20 hyperthyroidism patients plus 17 patients who later progressed to ophthalmopathy. The approximately 97 discovery patients were randomly divided into training and test sets at a 7:3 ratio. Thyroid tissue and blood T-cell repertoires from roughly 6 Graves' hyperthyroidism patients were also compared in the study. After sampling, hyperthyroidism patients received methimazole starting at 30 mg daily, and ophthalmopathy patients received high-dose intravenous methylprednisolone. TCR Vbeta CDR3 sequencing of 120 to 150 peripheral blood samples (more than 40 ophthalmopathy, 70 to 85 hyperthyroidism and 17 progressor patients) is reported in the paper.

This clonotype appeared many times. The specificity of this receptor is unknown. Per-base quality was not reported, and no clone a single base away is much larger than it. The full study reports these points: A 13 V-J signature model separated ophthalmopathy from stable hyperthyroidism, with around 88% sensitivity and 81% to 83% specificity in cross-validation and 80%/75% in testing. Most expanded thyroid clonotypes (frequency above 0.001) were also detected in blood, suggesting blood repertoires may reflect thyroid immune responses. In validation, the model predicted progression to ophthalmopathy with over 65% sensitivity and roughly 72% specificity, a median of around 6.6 months before onset. No statistical method was used to fix the sample size in advance, and group allocation was not hidden from the investigators.

The TCR beta CDR3 regions were amplified from the RNA transcripts. A first-round RT-PCR of the TCR CDR3 used the HTBI primer set with the Qiagen OneStep RT-PCR kit. A second multiplex PCR round built the libraries, followed by size selection and purification. Sequencing of the libraries was done on an Illumina HiSeq2000 using paired-end 100 bp reads. Per the original workflow: SOAPnuke was used to process the raw data, throwing out any read that contained adapters or uncalled bases, had a mean Phred below 15, or lacked an exact constant-primer or identifier match. High-quality paired reads were merged using COPE v1.2.5, and each unique nucleotide sequence was defined as a clonotype. Clonotypes were aligned to IMGT TRBV, TRBD and TRBJ reference segments using MiTCR v1.1. Analysis was restricted to V-J combinations with a frequency above 0.0001, which covered just over 98% of repertoires. The TCS score was defined as F50 (clonal expansion) divided by E x V (chaos), with BLOSUM62-based TCRdist calculated between CDR3 peptides within each V-J. Welch's t-statistics and random forest reduced 500 to 650 V-J features to 13, which were used in a naive Bayes classifier (R e1071). The public reads were reanalyzed by TCRdb: fastp trimming at Q25, MiXCR alignment, in-frame beta chains only. Under each unique CDR3 protein, matching rows form one entry showing the most common genes and DNA. The V and J calls come from TCRdb's annotation, not from the publication. Here the sample has roughly 380,000 distinct CDR3 sequences; approximately 13% occur a single time. Jointly, the top ten make up 9.5% to 11% of the sample.

For CDR1 and CDR2, the germline V gene lists SGHRS and YFSETQ. Trimming accounts for 5 bases at V and 3 bases at J, while the number of junction bases matched to no gene is 10. Measured from the cysteine to the phenylalanine, the CDR3 is 15 residues long. Solely the CDR3 DNA is kept, with 45 bases framed from the first base. A patient counted as having stable Graves' hyperthyroidism if no progression to ophthalmopathy occurred over 18 months of follow-up. Hyperthyroidism patients were aged 18 to 65 years and newly diagnosed, with disease duration of less than 2 months. Patients with uncontrolled infections, other autoimmune diseases, pregnancy or lactation were excluded. Clinical symptoms, serum thyroxine and TRAb, thyroid ultrasound, and orbital computed tomography formed the basis for the diagnoses. Ficoll-Paque density gradient centrifugation was used to isolate PBMCs from approximately 10 ml of fresh peripheral blood. Total RNA was extracted with Trizol reagent, and quality was checked on an Agilent 2100 Bioanalyzer.

The rearrangement joined TRBV5-1 to TRBJ1-1; 7 bases in between match TRBD1. The source material was blood. This clonotype originated in a woman aged 60 to 75 with Graves' hyperthyroidism. In nucleotides, the sequence is TGCGCCAGCAGGAAGGGACAGCTAGGGGACACTGAAGCTTTCTTT. Its amino acids are CASRKGQLGDTEAFF.